These 24 T cell receptor beta chains originate from one sample sequenced in a study of glioma-infiltrating T cells after dendritic cell vaccination. TCRdb's table, derived via immunoSEQ multiplex PCR, lists solely in-frame clones and lacks some. The sample consists of around 78,000 clones, about 85% of them appearing once. Time point given: after dendritic cell vaccination, including at tumor progression/relapse. Sequenced material: blood, taken after dendritic cell vaccination. The receptor source for this set is a human donor with glioblastoma.

The chain joins TRBV6-5 to TRBJ2-1; 8 bases align to TRBD2. V trimming: 8 bases; J trimming: 7 bases; junction bases outside the gene matches: 7. This CDR3 is built from 13 residues. CDR1 and CDR2 (germline): MNHEY, SVGAGI. DNA for the CDR3: TGTGCCAGCCAGCCTAGCGGGTTGAATGAGCAGTTCTTC. This sequence encodes CASQPSGLNEQFF.

The CDR3 DNA reads TGTGCCAGCAGCAGGGGTGACCCTCGGGCTAACTATGGCTACACCTTC. Protein sequence: CASSRGDPRANYGYTF. The rearrangement uses TRBV5-4 and TRBJ1-2; the D gene is possibly TRBD1 (5 bases). CDR3 length equals 16 residues. From germline, CDR1 is SGHNT and CDR2 YYREEE (reference sequence). Trimming took off 4 bases at V and 0 bases at J, with 16 bases between the two ends.

The V call is TRBV2, the J call TRBJ2-7; 7 nucleotides align to TRBD1. Germline loops: CDR1 SNHLY, CDR2 FYNNEI. The CDR3 is 13 residues long. J was trimmed by 2 bases and V by 6 bases; bases with no gene match: 4. The CDR3 protein is CASRQGTAYEQYF. The CDR3 DNA reads TGTGCCAGCAGACAGGGGACCGCCTACGAGCAGTACTTC.

V is TRBV27 and J is TRBJ1-2; 10 bases are shared with TRBD1. V lost 6 bases and J lost 6; bases outside the gene matches: 7. CDR3 length equals 14 residues. CDR1 and CDR2 from the germline V gene are MNHEY and SMNVEV (reference sequence). The CDR3 region has the DNA TGTGCCAGCAGACTAGCCGGGACAGGGGATGGCTACACCTTC. Translating gives CASRLAGTGDGYTF.

This rearrangement joins TRBV7-2 to TRBJ1-3; D might be TRBD1 (6 bases). Germline-derived CDR1 and CDR2 are SGHTA and FQGNSA. Deletions cut 0 bases from V and 2 bases from J, with 17 bases between. The CDR3 runs 18 residues. The CDR3 spells CASSLALGGGRPGNTIYF. The CDR3 region has the DNA TGTGCCAGCAGCTTAGCGCTGGGGGGGGGCCGTCCTGGAAACACCATATATTTT.

This rearrangement joins TRBV18 to TRBJ2-1; D call uncertain. This CDR3 comprises 15 residues. Germline V CDR1 and CDR2: KGHSH, LQKENI. The germline V and J ends were trimmed by 2 bases and 2 bases, with 10 bases remaining between them. CDR3 in DNA: TGTGCCAGCTCACCAAAGCGAGCCACCTACAATGAGCAGTTCTTC. As protein: CASSPKRATYNEQFF.

This rearrangement joins TRBV4-1 to TRBJ1-5, with a possible D match to TRBD1 (5 bases). The CDR3 totals 16 residues. Germline-derived CDR1 and CDR2 are MGHRA and YSYEKL. V was clipped by 1 base and J by 3 bases, with 13 bases between them. This CDR3 reads CASSQGGAGFNQPQHF. The DNA of the CDR3 is TGCGCCAGCAGCCAAGGAGGTGCAGGGTTCAATCAGCCCCAGCATTTT.

This chain uses TRBV7-8 with TRBJ2-1; TRBD2 matches 10 bases. Germline CDR1 reads SGHVS; CDR2 reads FQNEAQ. The CDR3 covers 15 residues. Unmatched junction bases numbered 4, after V lost 2 bases and J lost 6 bases. In nucleotides, the CDR3 is TGTGCCAGCAGCTTAAGGACTAGCGGCCCCAATGAGCAGTTCTTC. This gives the protein CASSLRTSGPNEQFF. The full variable domain, in which reference TRBV7-8 and TRBJ2-1 provide the parts outside the CDR3, is GAGVSQSPRYKVAKRGQDVALRCDPISGHVSLFWYQQALGQGPEFLTYFQNEAQLDKSGLPSDRFFAERPEGSVSTLKIQRTQQEDSAVYLCASSLRTSGPNEQFFGPGTRLTVL.

DNA for the CDR3: TGTGCCAGCAGTTTTAGGGACAGGGCCACAGATACGCAGTATTTT. This encodes CASSFRDRATDTQYF. The chain uses TRBV28 and TRBJ2-3, with 9 bases identical to TRBD1. V lost 3 bases and J lost 2; bases outside the gene matches: 3. CDR3 size: 15 residues. The germline V gene has CDR1 MDHEN and CDR2 SYDVKM.

V is TRBV19 and J is TRBJ2-3; no firm D call. Germline lookup yields CDR1 LNHDA and CDR2 SQIVND (reference sequence). Trimming cost V 0 bases and J 2 bases, with 3 bases left between them. CDR3 length equals 13 residues. The DNA for the CDR3 is TGTGCCAGTAGTATAGATTACACAGATACGCAGTATTTT. It encodes CASSIDYTDTQYF.

V is TRBV7-3 and J is TRBJ2-1, with TRBD2 matching 13 bases. Trimming at V came to 5 bases and at J to 3 bases, leaving 7 bases not matched to a gene. Per the germline V gene, CDR1 is SGHTA and CDR2 is FQGTGA. The CDR3 length is 17 residues. The CDR3 here is CASSELAGGLIYNEQFF. CDR3 DNA sequence: TGTGCCAGCAGCGAACTAGCGGGGGGGCTAATCTACAATGAGCAGTTCTTC.

The chain has TRBV19 and TRBJ2-7; 10 nucleotides line up with TRBD2. This CDR3 comprises 16 residues. In germline, CDR1 is LNHDA, CDR2 SQIVND (reference sequence). V lost 1 base, J lost 3 bases, and 6 bases stayed unmatched. CDR3 sequence reads: CASSIVLTSGFYEQYF. The CDR3 nucleotides read TGTGCCAGTAGTATAGTTTTGACTAGCGGGTTCTACGAGCAGTACTTC.

This chain connects TRBV15 to TRBJ2-5; 9 positions agree with TRBD2. The J call is uncertain, as TRBJ2-7 better fits the DNA end. This CDR3 comprises 15 residues. Germline assignment: CDR1 LNHNV and CDR2 YYDKDF (reference sequence). CDR3 in amino acids: CATSRDVAGVGEQYF. CDR3 sequence (DNA): TGTGCCACCAGCAGGGACGTAGCGGGAGTTGGCGAGCAGTACTTC.

The rearrangement uses TRBV5-1 and TRBJ2-7, with 7 nucleotides matching TRBD1. Trimming at V came to 0 bases and at J to 2 bases, leaving 2 bases not matched to a gene. This CDR3 has 14 residues. Per germline, CDR1 SGHRS and CDR2 YFSETQ. The CDR3 DNA reads TGCGCCAGCAGCTTGGGTACAGGGGCCTACGAGCAGTACTTC. This codes for CASSLGTGAYEQYF.

V is TRBV10-2 and J is TRBJ2-4; 14 nucleotides match TRBD2. The V segment lost 4 bases and the J segment 8 bases; nucleotides outside the gene matches: 4. Germline CDR1 WSHSY, CDR2 SAAADI. This CDR3 comprises 15 residues. The CDR3 region has the DNA TGCGCCAGCAGTGGACTAGCGGGGGGGCCGGACATTCAGTACTTC. Its translation is CASSGLAGGPDIQYF.

The chain uses TRBV29-1 and TRBJ2-3; 12 nucleotides line up with TRBD2. V trimming: 5 bases; J trimming: 3 bases; junction bases outside the gene matches: 3. There are 14 residues in the CDR3. Germline values: CDR1 SQVTM, CDR2 ANQGSEA. The CDR3 DNA sequence: TGCAGCGTTCAACTAGCGGGAGGTACAGATACGCAGTATTTT. It encodes CSVQLAGGTDTQYF.

The chain carries TRBV2 and TRBJ2-1; 9 positions match TRBD2. The length of the CDR3 is 17 residues. Germline values: CDR1 SNHLY, CDR2 FYNNEI. Trimming removed 6 bases from V and 3 bases from J; junction bases left unmatched: 12. DNA for the CDR3: TGTGCCAGCAGCTATAGGAGCGGGGGGACGTACTACAATGAGCAGTTCTTC. Encoded protein: CASSYRSGGTYYNEQFF.

The sample holds one count of this clone. The V gene is TRBV27, the J gene TRBJ2-3; D may be TRBD2 (6 bases). The CDR3 is 14 amino acids. Germline CDR1 and CDR2: MNHEY and SMNVEV (reference sequence). Trimming cost V 3 bases and J 1 base, with 8 bases left between them. CDR3 protein: CASSLREGTDTQYF. DNA of the CDR3: TGTGCCAGCAGTTTGAGGGAGGGCACAGATACGCAGTATTTT.

The rearrangement uses TRBV27 and TRBJ1-2, with D possibly matching TRBD1 (5 bases). Germline V gene sequence: CDR1 MNHEY, CDR2 SMNVEV (reference sequence). The CDR3 sequence is 14 residues long. V lost 5 bases, J lost 2 bases, and 12 bases lay in between. The CDR3, as DNA: TGTGCCAGCAGTAGCGGGACTCGAAACTATGGCTACACCTTC. Protein: CASSSGTRNYGYTF.

This chain connects TRBV7-9 to TRBJ2-7, with 8 bases matching TRBD1. CDR1 and CDR2 from the germline V gene are SEHNR and FQNEAQ (reference sequence). The CDR3 is 15 residues long. V gave up 4 bases and J gave up 3 bases; unmatched junction bases: 8. The CDR3 nucleotides are TGTGCCAGCAGCTCCCTTCGCGGACAGGGCTACGAGCAGTACTTC. This encodes CASSSLRGQGYEQYF.

The chain joins TRBV7-9 to TRBJ1-3; no definite D call. The V gene's germline CDR1 is SEHNR and CDR2 FQNEAQ (reference sequence). The CDR3 totals 14 residues. Between the trimmed V and J ends, which lost 0 bases and 1 base, there was a span of 4 bases. The CDR3 region has the DNA TGTGCCAGCAGCTTAGCCCAGTCTGGAAACACCATATATTTT. Translating gives CASSLAQSGNTIYF.

The V gene is TRBV11-2, the J gene TRBJ2-3; tentatively, D is TRBD2 (5 bases). Germline CDR1 reads SGHAT; CDR2 reads FQNNGV. This CDR3 region has 15 residues. Trimming stripped 3 bases from V and 0 bases from J, with 10 bases between. The DNA of the CDR3 is TGTGCCAGCAGCTTCCGGGGAGCGAGCACAGATACGCAGTATTTT. Encoded protein: CASSFRGASTDTQYF.

The V call is TRBV7-6, the J call TRBJ2-1, with D possibly TRBD2 on 5 matching bases. The germline gives CDR1 SGHVS, CDR2 FNYEAQ. The CDR3 has 18 residues. V shed 6 bases and J shed 7 bases, with 28 bases lying between them. The CDR3 region is CASSLITITATRGNEQFF. CDR3 sequence (DNA): TGTGCCAGCAGTCTAATTACCATAACGGCTACTAGAGGGAATGAGCAGTTCTTC.

The V and J genes are TRBV14 and TRBJ2-3; 8 bases are shared with TRBD1. The CDR3 length is 13 residues. Per germline, CDR1 SGHDN and CDR2 FVKESK. V was pared by 8 bases and J by 2 bases, with 3 bases of the junction left unmatched. DNA of the CDR3: TGTGCCAGCGGGACAGGCTACACAGATACGCAGTATTTT. It specifies CASGTGYTDTQYF.